By frequency in the sample, the clone carrying this TCR beta chain is medium-sized. The sample originates from a study of T cell repertoires in breast cancer. Primers covering all TCR V genes were used in emulsion RT-PCR on CD8+ T cells. During the second nested PCR, blocking oligonucleotides suppressed genes that were not paired. Each emulsion RT-PCR master mix held roughly 5,000-260,000 T cells with C-region, Stepout and V-region primers. MiXCR, applied by TCRdb to the emulsion pairing reads, yields one record per CDR3 protein. The data show around 770 distinct CDR3 sequences, around a third seen once. Specimen: CD8+ T cells. This receptor was taken from a pool of human donors with breast cancer or a healthy control (not recorded which).

CDR3 sequence: CASSGEGTDTQYF. In nucleotides, the CDR3 is TGTGCCAGCAGTGGTGAGGGCACAGATACGCAGTATTTT. The chain uses TRBV6-1 and TRBJ2-3; unclear D gene. The CDR3 has 13 amino acids. Germline V gives CDR1 MNHNS, CDR2 SASEGT. V dropped 4 bases and J dropped 1 base, with 6 bases sitting between them.